The rows below give T cell receptor beta chains drawn from one sample of a study of regulatory T cells. Profiled with immunoSEQ multiplex PCR; TCRdb holds only in-frame clones, not every one. The sample shows over 5,500 clones, around 80% of them seen only once. The sequenced sample consisted of CD8+ T cells sorted from blood. All receptors derive from a child younger than 18 with CD3G deficiency. CDR3s include the opening cysteine and the closing phenylalanine or tryptophan. Each record gives: CDR3 DNA, CDR3 protein, clone size, J gene, V gene, D gene. The D gene is left open where the match is weak. Only some rows state a clone size, as once, few, many or a class for expanded clones.

DNA: TGTGCCATCAAGCCGGACGGGAGCTCCTACGAGCAGTACTTC
CDR3: CAIKPDGSSYEQYF
size: once
J: TRBJ2-7
V: TRBV10-3
D: .

DNA: TGCGCCAGCAGCTTGCACGGCTACAATGAGCAGTTCTTC
CDR3: CASSLHGYNEQFF
size: .
J: TRBJ2-1
V: TRBV5-1
D: .

DNA: TGTGCCAGCGCCCAGGGGGCAACAGATACGCAGTATTTT
CDR3: CASAQGATDTQYF
size: .
J: TRBJ2-3
V: TRBV10-3
D: TRBD1

DNA: TGTGCCAGCAGCTTAGGAGGAGTAGGCTACGAGCAGTACTTC
CDR3: CASSLGGVGYEQYF
size: once
J: TRBJ2-7
V: TRBV7-8
D: .

DNA: TGTGCCAGCAGCCCTACCGGGACATATCAAGAGACCCAGTACTTC
CDR3: CASSPTGTYQETQYF
size: .
J: TRBJ2-5
V: TRBV7-9
D: .

DNA: TGTGCCAGCAGTTTCGGGTATCAGCCCCAGCATTTT
CDR3: CASSFGYQPQHF
size: .
J: TRBJ1-5
V: TRBV28
D: .

DNA: TGTGCCAGCAGCTTGGGCCTAGCGGGAGACCTCTCCTACAATGAGCAGTTCTTC
CDR3: CASSLGLAGDLSYNEQFF
size: once
J: TRBJ2-1
V: TRBV7-9
D: TRBD2

DNA: TGTGCCAGCAGCCTTGACCCTTGGAACATTCAGTACTTC
CDR3: CASSLDPWNIQYF
size: .
J: TRBJ2-4
V: TRBV7-9
D: .

DNA: TGTGCCAGCAGCTTAGGACAGGGGGGCTTCACAGATACGCAGTATTTT
CDR3: CASSLGQGGFTDTQYF
size: .
J: TRBJ2-3
V: TRBV7-6
D: TRBD1

DNA: TGTGCCAGCGGGTGGGGACAACCAACCGAAGCTTTCTTT
CDR3: CASGWGQPTEAFF
size: few
J: TRBJ1-1
V: TRBV6-1
D: .

DNA: TGTGCCAGCAGCACTATGGGGGGGACCTATGGCTACACCTTC
CDR3: CASSTMGGTYGYTF
size: .
J: TRBJ1-2
V: TRBV6-1
D: .

DNA: TGTGCCAGCAGCTTAGTCCCTGGGGAGACCCAGTACTTC
CDR3: CASSLVPGETQYF
size: .
J: TRBJ2-5
V: TRBV7-6
D: .

DNA: TGTGCCAGCAGTTTTATCGGGGCCACCTACGAGCAGTACTTC
CDR3: CASSFIGATYEQYF
size: .
J: TRBJ2-7
V: TRBV28
D: .

DNA: TGCGCCAGCAGCCAATCCCGATCAGATACGCAGTATTTT
CDR3: CASSQSRSDTQYF
size: .
J: TRBJ2-3
V: TRBV4-1
D: .

DNA: TGTGCCAGCAGGTATAGCGGGAACCCTGCCTACGAGCAGTACTTC
CDR3: CASRYSGNPAYEQYF
size: .
J: TRBJ2-7
V: TRBV6-1
D: TRBD2

DNA: TGTGCCAGCACCCGGGGCCTTGAGCAGTTCTTC
CDR3: CASTRGLEQFF
size: .
J: TRBJ2-1
V: TRBV6-1
D: .

DNA: TGTGCCAGTAGTATGGGGGGCAGGGGAACTGAAGCTTTCTTT
CDR3: CASSMGGRGTEAFF
size: once
J: TRBJ1-1
V: TRBV19
D: .

DNA: TGTGCCAGCAAGGATAGGGGGAGGGTATGGGAGCAGTACTTC
CDR3: CASKDRGRVWEQYF
size: .
J: TRBJ2-5
V: TRBV6-1
D: .

DNA: TGTGCCAGCACCCTTGGTGGGCTAGAGACCCAGTACTTC
CDR3: CASTLGGLETQYF
size: .
J: TRBJ2-5
V: TRBV28
D: .

DNA: TGTGCCAGTAGTATTGAAGTATGGGAAAAACTGTTTTTT
CDR3: CASSIEVWEKLFF
size: .
J: TRBJ1-4
V: TRBV19
D: .